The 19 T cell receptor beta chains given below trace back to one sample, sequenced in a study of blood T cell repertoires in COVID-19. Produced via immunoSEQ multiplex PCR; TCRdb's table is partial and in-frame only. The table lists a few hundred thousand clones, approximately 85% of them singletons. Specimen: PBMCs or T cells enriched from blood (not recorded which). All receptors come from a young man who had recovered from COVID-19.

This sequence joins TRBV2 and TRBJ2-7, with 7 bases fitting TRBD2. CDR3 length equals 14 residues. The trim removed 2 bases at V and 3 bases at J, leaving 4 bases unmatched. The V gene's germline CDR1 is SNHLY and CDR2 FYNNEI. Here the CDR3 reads CASSENGGNYEQYF. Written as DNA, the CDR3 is TGTGCCAGCAGTGAAAACGGGGGGAACTACGAGCAGTACTTC.

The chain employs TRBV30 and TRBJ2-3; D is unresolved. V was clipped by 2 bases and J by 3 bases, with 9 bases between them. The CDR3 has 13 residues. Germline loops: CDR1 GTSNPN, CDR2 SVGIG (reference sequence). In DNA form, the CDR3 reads TGTGCCTGGAGTTCCAGGAATACAGATACGCAGTATTTT. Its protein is CAWSSRNTDTQYF. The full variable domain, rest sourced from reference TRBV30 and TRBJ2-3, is SQTIHQWPATLVQPVGSPLSLECTVEGTSNPNLYWYRQAAGRGLQLLFYSVGIGQISSEVPQNLSASRPQDRQFILSSKKLLLSDSGFYLCAWSSRNTDTQYFGPGTRLTVL.

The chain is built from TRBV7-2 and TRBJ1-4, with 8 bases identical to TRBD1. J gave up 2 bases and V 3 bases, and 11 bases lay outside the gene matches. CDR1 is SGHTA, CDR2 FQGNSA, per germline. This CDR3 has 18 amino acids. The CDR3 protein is CASSFRNQGAETNEKLFF. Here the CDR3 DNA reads TGTGCCAGCAGCTTTAGAAACCAGGGGGCTGAGACTAATGAAAAACTGTTTTTT. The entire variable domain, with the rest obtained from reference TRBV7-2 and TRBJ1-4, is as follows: GAGVSQSPSNKVTEKGKDVELRCDPISGHTALYWYRQSLGQGLEFLIYFQGNSAPDKSGLPSDRFSAERTGGSVSTLTIQRTQQEDSAVYLCASSFRNQGAETNEKLFFGSGTQLSVL.

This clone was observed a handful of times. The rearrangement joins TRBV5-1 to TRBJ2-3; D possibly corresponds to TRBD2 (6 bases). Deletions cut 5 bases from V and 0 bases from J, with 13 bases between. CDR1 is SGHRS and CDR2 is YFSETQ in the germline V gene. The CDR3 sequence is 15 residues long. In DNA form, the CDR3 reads TGCGCCAGCAGTTTGACGCGGGGTAGCACAGATACGCAGTATTTT. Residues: CASSLTRGSTDTQYF.

The CDR3: CASSYEGLYTEAFF. In nucleotides, the CDR3 is TGTGCCAGCAGTTATGAGGGATTGTACACTGAAGCTTTCTTT. The chain has TRBV6-5 and TRBJ1-1, with unresolved D. V was clipped by 3 bases and J by 3 bases, with 11 bases between them. Looked up from germline, CDR1 is MNHEY and CDR2 is SVGAGI. The CDR3 length is 14 residues.

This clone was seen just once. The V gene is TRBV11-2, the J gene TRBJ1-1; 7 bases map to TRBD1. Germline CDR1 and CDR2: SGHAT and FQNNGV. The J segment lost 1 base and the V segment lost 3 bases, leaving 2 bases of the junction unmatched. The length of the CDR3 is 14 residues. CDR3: CASSLDRRNTEAFF. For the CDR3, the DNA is TGTGCCAGCAGCTTGGACAGGAGGAACACTGAAGCTTTCTTT.

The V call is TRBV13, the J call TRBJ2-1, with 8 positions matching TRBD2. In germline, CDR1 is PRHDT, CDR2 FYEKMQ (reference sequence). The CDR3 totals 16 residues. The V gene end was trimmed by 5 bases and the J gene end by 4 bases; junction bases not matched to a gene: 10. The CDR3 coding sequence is TGTGCCAGCAGCCCACCCTCAATAGCGGGGTACAATGAGCAGTTCTTC. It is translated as CASSPPSIAGYNEQFF.

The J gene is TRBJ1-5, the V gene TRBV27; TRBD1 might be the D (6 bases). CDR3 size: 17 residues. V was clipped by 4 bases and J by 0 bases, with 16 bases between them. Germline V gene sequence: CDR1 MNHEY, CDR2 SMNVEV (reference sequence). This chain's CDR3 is CASSSIRDIYSNQPQHF. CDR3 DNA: TGTGCCAGCAGTTCGATCCGGGACATCTATAGCAATCAGCCCCAGCATTTT.

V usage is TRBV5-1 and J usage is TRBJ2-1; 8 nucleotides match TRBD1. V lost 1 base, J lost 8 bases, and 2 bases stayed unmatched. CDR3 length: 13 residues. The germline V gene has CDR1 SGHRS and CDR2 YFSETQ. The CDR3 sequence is CASSLSGGYEQFF. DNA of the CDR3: TGCGCCAGCAGCTTGTCAGGGGGCTATGAGCAGTTCTTC.

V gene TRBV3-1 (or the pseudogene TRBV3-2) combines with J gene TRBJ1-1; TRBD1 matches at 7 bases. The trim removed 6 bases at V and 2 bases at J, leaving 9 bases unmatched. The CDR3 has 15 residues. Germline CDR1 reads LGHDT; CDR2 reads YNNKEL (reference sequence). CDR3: CASREEGAGNTEAFF. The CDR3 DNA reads TGTGCCAGCAGGGAGGAGGGGGCCGGTAACACTGAAGCTTTCTTT.

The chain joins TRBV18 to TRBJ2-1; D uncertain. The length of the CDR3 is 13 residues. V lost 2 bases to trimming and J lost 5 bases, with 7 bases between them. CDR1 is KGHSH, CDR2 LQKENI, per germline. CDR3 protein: CASSPTRDNEQFF. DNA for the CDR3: TGTGCCAGCTCACCAACGAGAGACAATGAGCAGTTCTTC.

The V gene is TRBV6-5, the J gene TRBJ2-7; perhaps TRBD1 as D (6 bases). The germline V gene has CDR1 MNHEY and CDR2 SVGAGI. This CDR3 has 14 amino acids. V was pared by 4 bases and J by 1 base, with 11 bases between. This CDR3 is CASSFYQGSYEQYF. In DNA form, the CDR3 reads TGTGCCAGCAGTTTCTATCAGGGGTCCTACGAGCAGTACTTC.

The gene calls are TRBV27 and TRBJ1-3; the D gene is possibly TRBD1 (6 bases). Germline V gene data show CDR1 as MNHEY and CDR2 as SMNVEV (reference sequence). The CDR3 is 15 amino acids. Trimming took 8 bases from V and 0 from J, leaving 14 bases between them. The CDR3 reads CASRQDPDSGNTIYF. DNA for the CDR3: TGTGCCAGCCGACAGGACCCCGACTCTGGAAACACCATATATTTT.

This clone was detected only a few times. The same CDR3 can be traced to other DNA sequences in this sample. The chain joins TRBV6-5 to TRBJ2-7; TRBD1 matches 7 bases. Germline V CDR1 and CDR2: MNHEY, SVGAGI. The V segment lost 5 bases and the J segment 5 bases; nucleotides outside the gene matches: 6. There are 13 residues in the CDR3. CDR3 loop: CASSPTGADEQYF. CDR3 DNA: TGTGCCAGCAGTCCCACAGGGGCGGACGAGCAGTACTTC.

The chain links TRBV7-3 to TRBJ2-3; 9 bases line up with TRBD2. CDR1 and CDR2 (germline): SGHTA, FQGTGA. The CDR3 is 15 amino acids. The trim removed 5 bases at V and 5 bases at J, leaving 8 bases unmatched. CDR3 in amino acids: CASSPQREAQDTQYF. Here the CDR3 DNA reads TGTGCCAGCAGCCCTCAGCGGGAGGCCCAAGATACGCAGTATTTT.

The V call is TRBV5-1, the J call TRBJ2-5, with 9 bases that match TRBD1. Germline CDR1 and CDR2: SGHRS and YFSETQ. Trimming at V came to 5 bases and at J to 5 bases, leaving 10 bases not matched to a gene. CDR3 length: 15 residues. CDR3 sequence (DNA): TGCGCCAGCAGAACCGGGACAGGGTACTCGGAGACCCAGTACTTC. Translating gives CASRTGTGYSETQYF.

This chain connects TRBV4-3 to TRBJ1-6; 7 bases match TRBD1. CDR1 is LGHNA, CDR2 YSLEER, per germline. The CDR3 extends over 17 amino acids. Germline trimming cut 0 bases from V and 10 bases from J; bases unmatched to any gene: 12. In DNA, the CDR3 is TGCGCCAGCAGCCAAGATCCCCGCCAGGGGGGTGGCTCACCCCTCCACTTT. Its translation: CASSQDPRQGGGSPLHF.

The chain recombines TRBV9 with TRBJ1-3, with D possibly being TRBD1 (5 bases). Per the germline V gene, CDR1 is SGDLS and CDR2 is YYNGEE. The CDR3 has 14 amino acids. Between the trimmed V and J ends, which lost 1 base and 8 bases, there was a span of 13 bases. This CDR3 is CASSVQGAGDTIYF. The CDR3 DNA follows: TGTGCCAGCAGCGTACAGGGCGCTGGTGACACCATATATTTT.

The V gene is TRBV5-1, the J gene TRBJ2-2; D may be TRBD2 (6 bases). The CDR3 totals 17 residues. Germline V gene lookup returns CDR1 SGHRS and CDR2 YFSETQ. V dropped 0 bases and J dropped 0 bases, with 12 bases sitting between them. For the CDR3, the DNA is TGCGCCAGCAGCTTGGCTGCGGGGTTGACGAACACCGGGGAGCTGTTTTTT. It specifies CASSLAAGLTNTGELFF.